This T cell receptor (beta chain) was retrieved from a study of PD-1 blockade in classical Hodgkin lymphoma. Relapse after autologous stem cell transplantation occurred in every patient, and brentuximab vedotin exposure varied. Libraries were prepared by immunoSEQ multiplex PCR; TCRdb keeps only in-frame clonotypes and omits some of them. The sample contains about 26,000 clones, around two thirds of which appear only once. In its sample, this clone was seen many times. CDR3 length equals 16 residues. Germline V gene data show CDR1 as MDHEN and CDR2 as SYDVKM. Trimming took 8 bases from V and 2 from J; bases not matched to a gene: 13.

This TCR derives from a human donor with classical Hodgkin lymphoma. The sample consisted of peripheral blood mononuclear cells (PBMCs), taken before the second cycle of nivolumab. The V and J genes are TRBV28 and TRBJ2-3, with TRBD2 matching 7 bases. In DNA, the CDR3 is TGTGCCAGCGGGACGTACGGGGGGTCGTTCACAGATACGCAGTATTTT. The encoded protein is CASGTYGGSFTDTQYF.